A single sample gave rise to the 26 T cell receptor beta chains below, sequenced in a study of neoadjuvant anti-PD-1 for oral cavity cancer. Clones were read by immunoSEQ multiplex PCR, and TCRdb kept only the in-frame ones, dropping some. This table has 15,000 to 20,000 clones, around 69% appearing once. Material: PBMCs, obtained before nivolumab (anti-PD-1) treatment. These receptors were collected from a person between 40 and 79 years old with oral cavity squamous cell carcinoma.

This chain links TRBV28 with TRBJ2-2; 8 nucleotides align to TRBD2. The CDR3 covers 18 residues. Germline V gene sequence: CDR1 MDHEN, CDR2 SYDVKM. J was trimmed by 1 base and V by 4 bases; bases with no gene match: 11. CDR3 in amino acids: CASSSTSGYVGNTGELFF. The CDR3 nucleotides read TGTGCCAGCAGTTCCACTAGCGGTTACGTGGGGAACACCGGGGAGCTGTTTTTT.

V and J are TRBV6-1 and TRBJ2-7; 7 bases line up with TRBD2. This CDR3 has 16 residues. The junction had 11 bases not matched to a gene; V was cut back by 4 bases and J by 2 bases. Looked up from germline, CDR1 is MNHNS and CDR2 is SASEGT. CDR3 in DNA: TGTGCCAGCAGTGGAGGAGGGAAGCGGGACGCCTACGAGCAGTACTTC. Its protein product is CASSGGGKRDAYEQYF.

The CDR3: CASSLFGQSSYNEQFF. DNA for the CDR3: TGTGCCAGCAGTTTATTCGGACAGAGCTCCTACAATGAGCAGTTCTTC. This chain connects TRBV28 to TRBJ2-1, with D tentatively TRBD1 (6 bases). The V gene's germline CDR1 is MDHEN and CDR2 SYDVKM. The ends were cut back, 1 base at V and 0 bases at J, with 10 bases in the middle. CDR3 length: 16 amino acids.

This clone has just one count. This sequence joins TRBV11-2 and TRBJ1-2; D is perhaps TRBD1 (5 bases). There are 14 residues in the CDR3. Trimming took off 5 bases at V and 8 bases at J, with 18 bases between the two ends. Germline CDR1 and CDR2: SGHAT and FQNNGV. The CDR3 DNA reads as TGTGCCAGCAGCCCCAGCAGGGAGTTTGGGGGCTACACCTTC. This sequence encodes CASSPSREFGGYTF.

This chain uses TRBV19 with TRBJ2-2; TRBD2 matches 11 bases. V shed 8 bases, J shed 1 base, and the junction held 0 bases outside the gene matches. Germline V gives CDR1 LNHDA, CDR2 SQIVND (reference sequence). This CDR3 is built from 14 residues. The CDR3 sequence: CASGTSGNTGELFF. CDR3 nucleotide sequence: TGTGCCAGTGGGACTAGCGGGAACACCGGGGAGCTGTTTTTT.

The chain links TRBV25-1 to TRBJ1-4; D is unresolved. Germline V gene data show CDR1 as MGHDK and CDR2 as SYGVNS. The CDR3 runs 15 residues. V was shortened by 3 bases and J by 5 bases, with 13 bases between the two germline ends. CDR3 sequence (DNA): TGTGCCAGCAGTGACCTGGTTGCCAGCAATGAAAAACTGTTTTTT. It translates to CASSDLVASNEKLFF.

The chain carries TRBV5-1 and TRBJ2-5; perhaps TRBD1 as D (6 bases). V lost 4 bases, J lost 2 bases, and 15 bases lay in between. CDR1 and CDR2 (germline): SGHRS, YFSETQ. The CDR3 is 15 residues long. CDR3 protein: CASSLGHPMQETQYF. DNA for the CDR3: TGCGCCAGCAGCCTGGGACACCCTATGCAAGAGACCCAGTACTTC. The variable domain in full, with the rest retrieved from reference TRBV5-1 and TRBJ2-5, is KAGVTQTPRYLIKTRGQQVTLSCSPISGHRSVSWYQQTPGQGLQFLFEYFSETQRNKGNFPGRFSGRQFSNSRSEMNVSTLELGDSALYLCASSLGHPMQETQYFGPGTRLLVL.

This chain links TRBV6-4 with TRBJ1-3; a weak D match, TRBD1 (6 bases). Germline V gene data show CDR1 as MRHNA and CDR2 as SNTAGT. V lost 1 base and J lost 0, with 7 bases in between. The CDR3 extends over 15 amino acids. Written as DNA, the CDR3 is TGTGCCAGCAGTGACTACAGGGACTCTGGAAACACCATATATTTT. Translation: CASSDYRDSGNTIYF.

In its sample, this clone was seen a few times. The CDR3 DNA is TGCGCCAGCAGCGCATCCATGAACACTGAAGCTTTCTTT. Residues: CASSASMNTEAFF. The rearrangement links TRBV5-1 to TRBJ1-1, with unresolved D. CDR1 is SGHRS and CDR2 is YFSETQ in the germline V gene. The CDR3 is made up of 13 amino acids. The V end was cut by 4 bases, the J end by 0 bases, with 7 bases between.

The chain combines TRBV30 with TRBJ2-1; 12 bases are a match to TRBD1. The CDR3 loop spans 14 amino acids. The J segment lost 7 bases and the V segment lost 3 bases, leaving 4 bases of the junction unmatched. CDR1 and CDR2 (germline): GTSNPN, SVGIG (reference sequence). Here the CDR3 reads CAWRGQGARNEQFF. As DNA, the CDR3 is TGTGCCTGGAGGGGACAGGGGGCAAGGAATGAGCAGTTCTTC.

This clone was detected a few times. The chain is built from TRBV9 and TRBJ2-7; D remains unclear. The CDR3 covers 13 residues. Germline V gene lookup returns CDR1 SGDLS and CDR2 YYNGEE. V gave up 0 bases and J gave up 4 bases, with 8 bases separating them. CDR3 DNA sequence: TGTGCCAGCAGCGTAGCCTCGCTGTACGAGCAGTACTTC. Translated, it gives CASSVASLYEQYF.

The J gene is TRBJ2-1, the V gene TRBV6-5; 8 positions match TRBD2. This CDR3 has 13 amino acids. J lost 11 bases, V lost 7 bases, and 10 bases had no gene match. Per germline, CDR1 MNHEY and CDR2 SVGAGI. The CDR3 spells CASTRERGFKQFF. In DNA form, the CDR3 reads TGTGCCAGCACCCGGGAGCGGGGGTTCAAGCAGTTCTTC.

This clone was counted only a few times. The DNA of the CDR3 is TGTGCCTGGGCCCTGACAGGACAGGGGAATCAGCCCCAGCATTTT. This encodes CAWALTGQGNQPQHF. The V and J genes are TRBV30 and TRBJ1-5; 9 bases agree with TRBD1. Trimming cost V 5 bases and J 4 bases; bases outside gene matches: 9. CDR3 length: 15 amino acids. CDR1 is GTSNPN, CDR2 SVGIG, per germline (reference sequence).

This rearrangement joins TRBV6-6 to TRBJ2-4, with 11 bases matching TRBD2. CDR3 length: 15 residues. Germline assignment: CDR1 MNHNY and CDR2 SVGAGI (reference sequence). Germline trimming cut 0 bases from V and 14 bases from J; bases unmatched to any gene: 9. CDR3 DNA sequence: TGTGCCAGCAGTTACTCGAAAACTAGCGGGAGCCTAAAGTACTTC. Protein: CASSYSKTSGSLKYF.

V is TRBV19 and J is TRBJ2-7; D gene uncertain. This CDR3 comprises 12 residues. Germline values: CDR1 LNHDA, CDR2 SQIVND (reference sequence). Trimming shortened V by 7 bases and J by 2 bases, and 9 bases separated the two germline ends. CDR3 in amino acids: CASTHSTYEQYF. DNA of the CDR3: TGTGCCAGTACCCACAGCACCTACGAGCAGTACTTC.

The V call is TRBV27, the J call TRBJ2-1, with 8 bases fitting TRBD1. The CDR3 loop spans 15 amino acids. Trimming removed 8 bases from V and 4 bases from J; junction bases left unmatched: 10. The germline gives CDR1 MNHEY, CDR2 SMNVEV (reference sequence). In DNA form, the CDR3 reads TGTGCCAGCTGCCCCGGGACAGGTGGTTACAATGAGCAGTTCTTC. Its protein product is CASCPGTGGYNEQFF.

The count of this clone is one. The V gene is TRBV6-5, the J gene TRBJ2-3; the match to TRBD2 covers 8 bases. Germline CDR1 reads MNHEY; CDR2 reads SVGAGI. The CDR3 length is 13 residues. With V trimmed by 6 bases and J by 7 bases, 6 bases remained unmatched. CDR3 sequence (DNA): TGTGCCAGCAGGCCGGGGGGGGCATATACGCAGTATTTT. It specifies CASRPGGAYTQYF.

This chain links TRBV14 with TRBJ1-4, with D unclear. With 4 bases removed from V and 8 bases from J, the gap between germline ends came to 14 bases. The CDR3 sequence is 14 residues long. Germline CDR1 SGHDN, CDR2 FVKESK. The CDR3 DNA reads as TGTGCCAGCAGCCCCAGAGTAGGAGCGGAAAAACTGTTTTTT. Its protein product is CASSPRVGAEKLFF.

To note about this clone: The sample has other DNA sequences that encode this CDR3 too. The chain links TRBV19 to TRBJ2-3, with 8 nucleotides matching TRBD1. V was clipped by 3 bases and J by 3 bases; unmatched bases: 5. CDR1 and CDR2 from the germline V gene are LNHDA and SQIVND (reference sequence). The CDR3 totals 15 residues. The CDR3 DNA sequence: TGTGCCAGTAGTATCACCAGGGGGCGGACAGATACGCAGTATTTT. Protein sequence: CASSITRGRTDTQYF.

This rearrangement joins TRBV6-1 to TRBJ2-7, with D perhaps TRBD1 (6 bases). The germline CDR1 and CDR2 sequences are MNHNS and SASEGT. V lost 1 base, J lost 2 bases, and 12 bases lay in between. The CDR3 loop spans 15 amino acids. The chain's CDR3 is CASSEGYGGAYEQYF. For the CDR3, the DNA is TGTGCCAGCAGTGAAGGGTATGGGGGCGCCTACGAGCAGTACTTC.

The rearrangement uses TRBV6-6 and TRBJ1-2; D not resolved. From germline, CDR1 is MNHNY and CDR2 SVGAGI (reference sequence). This CDR3 has 12 residues. V was shortened by 5 bases and J by 5 bases, with 9 bases between the two germline ends. The CDR3 region has the DNA TGTGCCAGCAGTAGTGAGGGATATGGCTACACCTTC. Protein: CASSSEGYGYTF.

The chain employs TRBV29-1 and TRBJ2-1; tentatively, D is TRBD2 (6 bases). Germline values: CDR1 SQVTM, CDR2 ANQGSEA. CDR3 length equals 14 residues. V was shortened by 4 bases and J by 3 bases, with 13 bases between the two germline ends. The CDR3 DNA reads TGCAGCGTTGTAACGGGAGTCAGCTACAATGAGCAGTTCTTC. Amino acids: CSVVTGVSYNEQFF.

The rearrangement links TRBV4-1 to TRBJ2-1; TRBD2 matches at 10 bases. CDR3 length: 15 residues. Germline CDR1 and CDR2: MGHRA and YSYEKL. The V and J ends lost 2 bases and 8 bases, in that order; junction bases with no gene match: 6. Written as DNA, the CDR3 is TGCGCCAGCAGCCAATCAACTAGCGGGATGGATGAGCAGTTCTTC. This codes for CASSQSTSGMDEQFF.

The chain joins TRBV2 to TRBJ2-1, with unresolved D. The V and J ends lost 2 bases and 5 bases respectively, with 7 bases between them. The CDR3 consists of 13 residues. CDR1 and CDR2 (germline): SNHLY, FYNNEI. CDR3 loop: CASSETRNNEQFF. In DNA form, the CDR3 reads TGTGCCAGCAGTGAAACCAGGAACAATGAGCAGTTCTTC.

The chain has TRBV19 and TRBJ2-1; D uncertain. With 2 bases removed from V and 0 bases from J, the gap between germline ends came to 11 bases. CDR1 LNHDA and CDR2 SQIVND come from the germline V gene (reference sequence). The CDR3 is 16 residues long. The CDR3 nucleotides read TGTGCCAGTAGTATATGGGCGGTTAGCTCCTACAATGAGCAGTTCTTC. Translation: CASSIWAVSSYNEQFF.

This chain joins TRBV9 and TRBJ1-4; possibly TRBD1 for D (5 bases). V was pared by 3 bases and J by 0 bases, with 9 bases between. The germline CDR1 and CDR2 sequences are SGDLS and YYNGEE. The CDR3 sequence is 15 residues long. Written as DNA, the CDR3 is TGTGCCAGCAGCGCGGGACGGTCAACTAATGAAAAACTGTTTTTT. It is translated as CASSAGRSTNEKLFF.